Below, one TCR beta chain is given with its context. Germline CDR1 is MDHEN and CDR2 is SYDVKM. The CDR3 runs 13 residues. With 3 bases removed from V and 5 bases from J, the gap between germline ends came to 5 bases. The data stem from a study of blood T cell repertoires in COVID-19. Assay used: immunoSEQ multiplex PCR; TCRdb lists only in-frame clones, some missing. The sample lists roughly 150,000 clones, around 85% seen once, with more than 5% in the top ten. This TCR was sampled from a human donor in a cohort sampled during active COVID-19. Sequencing was carried out using peripheral blood. This chain links TRBV28 with TRBJ2-6; unclear D gene. DNA for the CDR3: TGTGCCAGCAGTTTCCTTAGGGCCAACGTCCTGACTTTC. It encodes CASSFLRANVLTF. Looking up the rest from reference TRBV28 and TRBJ2-6 gives the full variable domain: DVKVTQSSRYLVKRTGEKVFLECVQDMDHENMFWYRQDPGLGLRLIYFSYDVKMKEKGDIPEGYSVSREKKERFSLILESASTNQTSMYLCASSFLRANVLTFGAGSRLTVL.